Each of the 27 T cell receptor beta chains below was sequenced from the same sample in a study of blood T cell repertoires in COVID-19. Profiling relied on immunoSEQ multiplex PCR, and the TCRdb table lists in-frame clones only, not all of them. The sample shows approximately 90,000 clones, around 83% of them seen only once. The material sequenced was peripheral blood. The receptors were sampled from a man between 60 and 75 years old with acute or convalescent COVID-19.

The CDR3 nucleotides read TGTGCCAGCAGCTCCACCCGGCAGGCGGGGTCGAGCAATCAGCCCCAGCATTTT. Its protein is CASSSTRQAGSSNQPQHF. The chain carries TRBV7-9 and TRBJ1-5; D is unclear. The CDR3 consists of 18 residues. V lost 4 bases to trimming and J lost 1 base, with 20 bases between them. Germline CDR1 SEHNR, CDR2 FQNEAQ (reference sequence).

The V and J genes are TRBV6-5 and TRBJ2-7, with TRBD2 matching over 8 bases. The CDR3 is 15 residues long. CDR1 MNHEY and CDR2 SVGAGI come from the germline V gene. After removal of 5 bases from V and 7 bases from J, the junction contained 13 bases not matched to a gene. The DNA of the CDR3 is TGTGCCAGCAGTCCACTCGGACTAGCCTCTACGGAGCAGTACGTC. Residues: CASSPLGLASTEQYV.

This sequence joins TRBV19 and TRBJ1-3; D is unresolved. The CDR3 contains 12 residues. V dropped 7 bases and J dropped 1 base, with 5 bases sitting between them. CDR1 LNHDA and CDR2 SQIVND come from the germline V gene (reference sequence). CDR3: CASTYSGNTIYF. The CDR3 DNA is TGTGCCAGTACTTATTCTGGAAACACCATATATTTT.

In this sample, this clone turned up a few times. V usage is TRBV30 and J usage is TRBJ1-1; perhaps TRBD1 as D (6 bases). V lost 4 bases and J 5 bases, leaving 11 bases between the germline ends. The length of the CDR3 is 12 residues. Per the germline V gene, CDR1 is GTSNPN and CDR2 is SVGIG (reference sequence). CDR3: CAWIGGRTEAFF. The CDR3 nucleotides read TGTGCCTGGATAGGGGGACGGACTGAAGCTTTCTTT.

This chain uses TRBV3-1 (or the pseudogene TRBV3-2) with TRBJ2-1; 12 positions match TRBD2. Germline assignment: CDR1 LGHDT and CDR2 YNNKEL (reference sequence). This CDR3 has 17 amino acids. Germline trimming cut 4 bases from V and 4 bases from J; bases unmatched to any gene: 8. The DNA of the CDR3 is TGTGCCAGCAGCCCCGGACTAGCGGGGATGATTTACAATGAGCAGTTCTTC. Encoded protein: CASSPGLAGMIYNEQFF.

This clone has just one count. The chain employs TRBV5-5 and TRBJ1-5, with D perhaps matching TRBD1 (6 bases). The CDR3 runs to 14 residues. Trimming took 2 bases from V and 4 from J, leaving 10 bases between them. Germline V gene lookup returns CDR1 SGHKS and CDR2 YYEKEE (reference sequence). In nucleotides, the CDR3 is TGTGCCAGCAGCTTACAAACAGGGAATCAGCCCCAGCATTTT. Translating gives CASSLQTGNQPQHF.

The chain has TRBV18 and TRBJ1-1; D is possibly TRBD1 (5 bases). Trimming took 3 bases from V and 1 from J, leaving 12 bases between them. The length of the CDR3 is 15 residues. From germline, CDR1 is KGHSH and CDR2 LQKENI. CDR3: CASSPRANPNTEAFF. Written as DNA, the CDR3 is TGTGCCAGCTCACCCAGGGCAAATCCGAACACTGAAGCTTTCTTT.

This chain connects TRBV6-5 to TRBJ2-7, with D uncertain. The V end lost 2 bases, the J end lost 2 bases, and 10 bases lay between the germline ends. The CDR3 length is 14 residues. The V gene's germline CDR1 is MNHEY and CDR2 SVGAGI. The CDR3 protein is CASSYPTAPYEQYF. The CDR3 nucleotides read TGTGCCAGCAGTTACCCCACAGCTCCCTACGAGCAGTACTTC.

In its sample, this clone was seen once. This chain links TRBV28 with TRBJ2-6, with a possible D match to TRBD2 (7 bases). The V and J ends lost 10 bases and 0 bases respectively, with 19 bases between them. The CDR3 is 17 amino acids. Germline-derived CDR1 and CDR2 are MDHEN and SYDVKM. CDR3 sequence (DNA): TGTGCCACCATGGGGGGGGGCCTCCTCTCTGGGGCCAACGTCCTGACTTTC. This gives the protein CATMGGGLLSGANVLTF. The full variable domain, completed using reference TRBV28 and TRBJ2-6, is DVKVTQSSRYLVKRTGEKVFLECVQDMDHENMFWYRQDPGLGLRLIYFSYDVKMKEKGDIPEGYSVSREKKERFSLILESASTNQTSMYLCATMGGGLLSGANVLTFGAGSRLTVL.

V and J are TRBV11-2 and TRBJ1-1; 8 nucleotides line up with TRBD1. The CDR3 sequence is 18 residues long. Germline V lookup: CDR1 SGHAT, CDR2 FQNNGV. J lost 0 bases, V lost 3 bases, and 12 bases had no gene match. The CDR3 DNA sequence: TGTGCCAGCAGCTTGGAGCCCGCGGGACAGGTAATGAACACTGAAGCTTTCTTT. It yields the protein CASSLEPAGQVMNTEAFF.

The chain links TRBV19 to TRBJ2-3; no reliable D call. V was shortened by 5 bases and J by 4 bases, with 16 bases between the two germline ends. The CDR3 is made up of 15 amino acids. CDR1 and CDR2 (germline): LNHDA, SQIVND (reference sequence). The DNA of the CDR3 is TGTGCCAGTAGTTCACGACTTTTTTTGGCAGATACGCAGTATTTT. Encoded protein: CASSSRLFLADTQYF.

V gene TRBV27 combines with J gene TRBJ1-1, with 7 nucleotides matching TRBD1. Unmatched junction bases numbered 17, after V lost 8 bases and J lost 2 bases. The CDR3 consists of 17 residues. Germline V gives CDR1 MNHEY, CDR2 SMNVEV (reference sequence). The DNA of the CDR3 is TGTGCCAGCTGGACTCAGGGGGGTTCAGCCACTAACACTGAAGCTTTCTTT. Amino acids: CASWTQGGSATNTEAFF.

The gene calls are TRBV28 and TRBJ1-1; D perhaps matches TRBD1 (6 bases). This CDR3 is built from 13 residues. The V gene's germline CDR1 is MDHEN and CDR2 SYDVKM. V lost 10 bases and J 9 bases, leaving 21 bases between the germline ends. CDR3 nucleotides: TGTGCCATCAGGGGCCCCCCACCCGCTAAAGCTTTCTTT. Translation gives CAIRGPPPAKAFF.

This chain uses TRBV5-1 with TRBJ2-1, with D perhaps matching TRBD1 (6 bases). Germline CDR1 is SGHRS and CDR2 is YFSETQ. Deletions cut 3 bases from V and 5 bases from J, with 18 bases between. The CDR3 runs 16 residues. CDR3 in DNA: TGCGCCAGCAGCTCGGCTCCCTTCCAGGGGAACAATGAGCAGTTCTTC. Translated: CASSSAPFQGNNEQFF.

The V and J genes are TRBV7-8 and TRBJ1-6, with 7 bases matching TRBD1. Germline lookup yields CDR1 SGHVS and CDR2 FQNEAQ. Germline trimming cut 4 bases from V and 11 bases from J; bases unmatched to any gene: 11. The CDR3 totals 15 residues. This CDR3 is CASSSRDSLSAPLHF. The DNA of the CDR3 is TGTGCCAGCAGCTCTCGGGACAGCCTCTCGGCACCCCTCCACTTT.

This clone was recorded once. This chain links TRBV6-5 with TRBJ2-1; TRBD1 is a possible D gene (6 bases). Germline loops: CDR1 MNHEY, CDR2 SVGAGI. The CDR3 has 12 amino acids. Trimming took off 5 bases at V and 10 bases at J, with 12 bases between the two ends. CDR3 nucleotides: TGTGCCAGCAGTCAGGGGCCGGGGGAGCAGTTCTTC. Residues: CASSQGPGEQFF.

The gene calls are TRBV5-1 and TRBJ2-6; the D gene is possibly TRBD2 (7 bases). This CDR3 spans 20 amino acids. The V end lost 4 bases, the J end lost 0 bases, and 23 bases lay between the germline ends. Germline lookup yields CDR1 SGHRS and CDR2 YFSETQ. This chain's CDR3 is CASSPGGLGAQRSGANVLTF. CDR3 nucleotides: TGCGCCAGCAGCCCGGGGGGATTGGGGGCGCAACGCTCTGGGGCCAACGTCCTGACTTTC. Together with reference TRBV5-1 and TRBJ2-6, the CDR3 gives the full variable domain: KAGVTQTPRYLIKTRGQQVTLSCSPISGHRSVSWYQQTPGQGLQFLFEYFSETQRNKGNFPGRFSGRQFSNSRSEMNVSTLELGDSALYLCASSPGGLGAQRSGANVLTFGAGSRLTVL.

The chain employs TRBV12-5 and TRBJ2-2; a possible D gene is TRBD1 (5 bases). Germline loops: CDR1 LGHNT, CDR2 FRNRAP. V lost 6 bases to trimming and J lost 6 bases, with 14 bases between them. The CDR3 has 14 residues. CDR3 loop: CASGPFPGSGELFF. The CDR3 DNA sequence: TGTGCTAGTGGACCGTTCCCAGGGTCCGGGGAGCTGTTTTTT.

The chain combines TRBV28 with TRBJ1-4; unclear D gene. Trimming removed 8 bases at V and 8 bases at J, with 18 bases between. CDR1 and CDR2 from the germline V gene are MDHEN and SYDVKM. This CDR3 region has 14 residues. CDR3 protein: CASGTRVTGEKLFF. CDR3 nucleotide sequence: TGTGCCAGCGGCACGAGGGTAACGGGGGAAAAACTGTTTTTT.

The sample holds a few counts of this clone. The chain is built from TRBV10-3 and TRBJ2-1, with D possibly TRBD2 on 6 matching bases. The CDR3 loop spans 13 amino acids. CDR1 is ENHRY, CDR2 SYGVKD, per germline. V was pared by 8 bases and J by 5 bases, with 13 bases between. The CDR3: CAIGGRSNNEQFF. CDR3 nucleotide sequence: TGTGCCATCGGAGGGAGATCGAACAATGAGCAGTTCTTC.

The chain links TRBV27 to TRBJ2-2; TRBD2 agrees at 14 bases. With V trimmed by 5 bases and J by 4 bases, 9 bases remained unmatched. CDR3 length equals 18 residues. Germline values: CDR1 MNHEY, CDR2 SMNVEV (reference sequence). CDR3 loop: CASSPRLAGGRGTGELFF. The CDR3 coding sequence is TGTGCCAGCAGTCCAAGACTAGCGGGGGGGCGGGGCACCGGGGAGCTGTTTTTT.

This rearrangement joins TRBV28 to TRBJ1-3; D unresolved. V lost 6 bases, J lost 0 bases, and 9 bases lay in between. This CDR3 region has 14 residues. Germline V gene sequence: CDR1 MDHEN, CDR2 SYDVKM. The CDR3 nucleotides read TGTGCCAGCAGGCCGTTTAGCTCTGGAAACACCATATATTTT. Its protein product is CASRPFSSGNTIYF.

The V and J genes are TRBV18 and TRBJ1-3, with 7 bases aligning to TRBD1. Looked up from germline, CDR1 is KGHSH and CDR2 is LQKENI. V was pared by 2 bases and J by 4 bases, with 8 bases of the junction left unmatched. This CDR3 has 16 amino acids. This CDR3 is CASSPSQGEAGNTIYF. CDR3 sequence (DNA): TGTGCCAGCTCACCAAGCCAGGGGGAAGCAGGAAACACCATATATTTT.

The chain carries TRBV2 and TRBJ1-6, with 8 bases identical to TRBD1. Germline CDR1 reads SNHLY; CDR2 reads FYNNEI. This CDR3 is built from 14 residues. Trimming at V came to 8 bases and at J to 9 bases, leaving 9 bases not matched to a gene. Here the CDR3 DNA reads TGTGCCAGCCGCCGGACAGGGACTGGTTCACCCCTCCACTTT. Protein: CASRRTGTGSPLHF.

The chain joins TRBV2 to TRBJ1-1; a possible D gene is TRBD1 (5 bases). Germline lookup yields CDR1 SNHLY and CDR2 FYNNEI. CDR3 length: 14 residues. Trimming took 5 bases from V and 4 from J, leaving 14 bases between them. Here the CDR3 DNA reads TGTGCCAGCAGTTCTACAGGAGCGGGCACTGAAGCTTTCTTT. Residues: CASSSTGAGTEAFF.

The V and J genes are TRBV7-9 and TRBJ1-2; 8 nucleotides match TRBD1. The CDR3 has 17 residues. V lost 4 bases, J lost 5 bases, and 15 bases stayed unmatched. Germline CDR1 SEHNR, CDR2 FQNEAQ (reference sequence). The CDR3 nucleotides read TGTGCCAGCAGCTCAGGGGGCCTCCCTATACCCTATTATGGCTACACCTTC. This gives the protein CASSSGGLPIPYYGYTF.

As regards this clone: The germline gene is not matched at one end of the junction; a read error may be the cause. DNA for the CDR3: TGCGCCAGCAACTTGGCTAGCGGGGGTTTGGAGACCCAGTACTTC. Amino acid sequence: CASNLASGGLETQYF. The V and J genes are TRBV5-1 and TRBJ2-5; 10 bases agree with TRBD2. CDR3 length equals 15 residues. Germline V gene sequence: CDR1 SGHRS, CDR2 YFSETQ.